The T cell receptor (beta chain) under discussion was sequenced for a study of cytomegalovirus exposure and HLA in healthy donors. At the level of the study: Researchers previously reported finding more than 100 million unique TCR beta sequences from roughly 180 million T cells.

Researchers ran the PCR with 60 Vbeta and 13 Jbeta primers. Profiled with immunoSEQ multiplex PCR; TCRdb holds only in-frame clones, not every one. There are under 200,000 clones in the sample; 70% to 90% occur only once, and just over 2% lies in the top ten. V lost 4 bases and J lost 5, with 18 bases in between. CDR1 is SEHNR, CDR2 FQNEAQ, per germline (reference sequence). This CDR3 has 15 residues. The chain uses TRBV7-9 and TRBJ2-7, with D perhaps TRBD2 (5 bases). The specimen was PBMCs. The receptor's source is a woman under 30 in good health and CMV-seropositive. The CDR3 DNA reads TGTGCCAGCAGCTCCGCCGGCGTAAGGAGGCACGAGCAGTACTTC. This encodes CASSSAGVRRHEQYF. Together with reference TRBV7-9 and TRBJ2-7, the CDR3 gives the full variable domain: DTGVSQNPRHKITKRGQNVTFRCDPISEHNRLYWYRQTLGQGPEFLTYFQNEAQLEKSRLLSDRFSAERPKGSFSTLEIQRTEQGDSAMYLCASSSAGVRRHEQYFGPGTRLTVT.